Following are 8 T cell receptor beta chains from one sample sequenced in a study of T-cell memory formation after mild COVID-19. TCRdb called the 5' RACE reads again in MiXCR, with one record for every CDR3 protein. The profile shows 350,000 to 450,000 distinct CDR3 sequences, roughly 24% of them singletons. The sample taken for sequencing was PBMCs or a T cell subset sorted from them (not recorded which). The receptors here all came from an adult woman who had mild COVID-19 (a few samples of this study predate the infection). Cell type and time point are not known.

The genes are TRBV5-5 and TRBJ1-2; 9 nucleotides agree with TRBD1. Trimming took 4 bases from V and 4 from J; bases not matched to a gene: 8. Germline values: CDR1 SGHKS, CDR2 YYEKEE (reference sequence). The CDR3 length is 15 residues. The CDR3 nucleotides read TGTGCCAGCAGCCCCACTAGGACAGGGGTCTATGGCTACACCTTC. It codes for CASSPTRTGVYGYTF.

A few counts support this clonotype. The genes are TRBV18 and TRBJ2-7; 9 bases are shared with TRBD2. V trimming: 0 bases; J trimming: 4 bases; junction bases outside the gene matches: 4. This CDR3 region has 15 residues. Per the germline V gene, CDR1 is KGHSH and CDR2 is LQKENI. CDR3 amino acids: CASSPPNSGGYEQYF. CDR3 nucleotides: TGTGCCAGCTCACCACCTAATAGCGGGGGTTACGAGCAGTACTTC.

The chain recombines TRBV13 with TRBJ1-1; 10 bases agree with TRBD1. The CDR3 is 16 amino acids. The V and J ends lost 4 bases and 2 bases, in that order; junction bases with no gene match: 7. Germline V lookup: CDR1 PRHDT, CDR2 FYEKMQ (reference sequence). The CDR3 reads CASSSTGTGENTEAFF. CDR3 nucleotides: TGTGCCAGCAGCTCTACGGGGACAGGGGAAAACACTGAAGCTTTCTTT.

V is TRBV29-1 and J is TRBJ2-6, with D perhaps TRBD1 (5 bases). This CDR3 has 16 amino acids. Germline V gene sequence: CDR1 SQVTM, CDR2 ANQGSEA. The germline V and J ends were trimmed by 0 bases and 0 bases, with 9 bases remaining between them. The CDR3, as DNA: TGCAGCGTTGAAGACAGGGTGAGCTCTGGGGCCAACGTCCTGACTTTC. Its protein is CSVEDRVSSGANVLTF.

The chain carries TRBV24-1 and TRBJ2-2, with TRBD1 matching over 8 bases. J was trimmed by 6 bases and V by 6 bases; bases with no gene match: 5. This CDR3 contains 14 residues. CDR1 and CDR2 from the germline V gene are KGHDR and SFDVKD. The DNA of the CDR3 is TGTGCCACCAGTCGACAGGGGCAGTCCGGGGAGCTGTTTTTT. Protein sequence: CATSRQGQSGELFF.

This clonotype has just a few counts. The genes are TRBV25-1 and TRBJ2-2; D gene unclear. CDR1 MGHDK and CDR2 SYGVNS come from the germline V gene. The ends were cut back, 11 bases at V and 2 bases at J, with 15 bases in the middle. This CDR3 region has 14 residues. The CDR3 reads CAPKRKRNTGELFF. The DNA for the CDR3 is TGTGCCCCCAAAAGGAAACGAAACACCGGGGAGCTGTTTTTT.

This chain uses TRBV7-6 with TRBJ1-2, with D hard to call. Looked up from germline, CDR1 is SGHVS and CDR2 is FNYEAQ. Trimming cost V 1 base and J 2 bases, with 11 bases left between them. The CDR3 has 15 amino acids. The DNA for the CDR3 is TGTGCCAGCAGCTTAGGCGAGGCAGTCAACTATGGCTACACCTTC. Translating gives CASSLGEAVNYGYTF.

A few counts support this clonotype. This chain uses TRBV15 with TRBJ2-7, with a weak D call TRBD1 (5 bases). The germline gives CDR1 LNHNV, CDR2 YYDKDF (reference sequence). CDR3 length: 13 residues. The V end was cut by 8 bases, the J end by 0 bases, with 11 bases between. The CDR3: CATGPGYSYEQYF. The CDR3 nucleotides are TGTGCCACCGGGCCAGGGTACTCCTACGAGCAGTACTTC.